This T cell receptor beta chain was observed in a study of T cells after yellow fever vaccination. Study-level points and caveats: Any FACS-sorted repertoire could hold abundant clonotypes that contaminate it from the bulk population. Post-booster repertoires contained most primary-vaccination clones again (roughly 97% CD4, roughly 90% CD8).

From the 5' RACE reads, TCRdb called clonotypes with MiXCR, one entry per CDR3 protein. The repertoire holds 300,000 or so distinct CDR3 sequences, with 10% to 15% as singletons. This clonotype has just a few counts. Antigen unknown. The CDR3 is 17 residues long. V was clipped by 0 bases and J by 0 bases; unmatched bases: 5. Germline lookup yields CDR1 SGHAT and CDR2 FQNNGV. Sample: CD4+ T cells sorted from PBMCs, taken 45 days after the yellow fever booster vaccination. The gene calls are TRBV11-2 and TRBJ2-1; TRBD2 aligns across 7 bases. The clonotype originates from a man under 40 who received the YFV17D yellow fever vaccine. CDR3 region: CASSLEGRDPSYNEQFF. In DNA form, the CDR3 reads TGTGCCAGCAGCTTAGAGGGGAGGGACCCCTCCTACAATGAGCAGTTCTTC.